This T cell receptor beta chain was captured by sequencing in a study of spatial heterogeneity in lung cancer. As for the study in general: The count of detected beta-chain sequences consistently exceeded that of alpha-chain sequences. Raw reads showed each unique TCR and UMI combination turning up more than ten times on average.

This clonotype appeared many times. Time point given: sample taken at primary tumor resection. Without sorting, whole RNA was sequenced from tumor, nontumor lung or frozen PBMC. The cohort: 70 to 75 early-stage, untreated non-small cell lung cancer patients. Between the trimmed V and J ends, which lost 0 bases and 8 bases, there was a span of 16 bases. This CDR3 is 14 amino acids long. CDR1 is DFQATT, CDR2 SNEGSKA, per germline (reference sequence). TCRdb used MiXCR to reprocess the 5' RACE reads, holding one entry per CDR3 protein. The table records tens of thousands of distinct CDR3 sequences, 10% to 15% of them present only once.

V and J are TRBV20-1 and TRBJ1-1; D might be TRBD1 (6 bases). The TCR sequence derives from a male donor with early-stage non-small cell lung cancer. The sequences come from PBMCs, collected at surgery. In DNA, the CDR3 is TGCAGTGCTAGAGATAGGCAGGGGCCAAGGGAAGCTTTCTTT. Protein product: CSARDRQGPREAFF.